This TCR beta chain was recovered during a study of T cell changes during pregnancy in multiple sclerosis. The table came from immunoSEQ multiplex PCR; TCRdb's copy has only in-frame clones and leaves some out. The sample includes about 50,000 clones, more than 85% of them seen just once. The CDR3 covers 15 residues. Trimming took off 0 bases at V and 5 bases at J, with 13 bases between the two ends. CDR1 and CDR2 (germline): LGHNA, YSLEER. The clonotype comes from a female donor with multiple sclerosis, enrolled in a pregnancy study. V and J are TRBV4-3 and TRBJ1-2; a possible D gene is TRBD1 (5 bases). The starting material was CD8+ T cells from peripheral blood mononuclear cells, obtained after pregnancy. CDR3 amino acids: CASSQESVGGYGYTF. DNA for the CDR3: TGCGCCAGCAGCCAAGAATCGGTCGGGGGATATGGCTACACCTTC.